The 24 T cell receptor beta chains below were found in one sample sequenced in a study of cytomegalovirus exposure and HLA in healthy donors listed by TCRdb under 2017. Receptor libraries were prepared by the immunoSEQ multiplex PCR assay. Here the immuneACCESS table is served through TCRdb, limited to in-frame sequences with V and J called. Missing clones are a known gap in these copies; in checked studies unresolved V genes cover under half, and the rest lacks a known reason. In all, the sample holds about 120,000 clones, and roughly 84% of those were seen once. The top ten constitute roughly 1.9% of the sample. The sequenced sample was PBMCs. Receptors originate from a woman aged 25 to 39 in good health and CMV-seronegative.

The J gene is TRBJ1-2, the V gene TRBV10-3; TRBD1 aligns across 7 bases. The CDR3 extends over 13 amino acids. Germline CDR1 is ENHRY and CDR2 is SYGVKD. Trimming took 2 bases from V and 8 from J; bases not matched to a gene: 5. The DNA of the CDR3 is TGTGCCATCAGTGAGACAGGGGCGAAGGGCTACACCTTC. Protein product: CAISETGAKGYTF.

This chain connects TRBV6-4 to TRBJ2-7; TRBD1 aligns across 9 bases. The CDR3 runs to 13 residues. The V gene end was trimmed by 0 bases and the J gene end by 6 bases; junction bases not matched to a gene: 0. Germline V lookup: CDR1 MRHNA, CDR2 SNTAGT. The CDR3, as DNA: TGTGCCAGCAGTGACTCGGGACAGGGCGAGCAGTACTTC. It is translated as CASSDSGQGEQYF.

The rearrangement joins TRBV5-4 to TRBJ1-1, with a possible D match to TRBD1 (5 bases). The germline V gene has CDR1 SGHNT and CDR2 YYREEE (reference sequence). Deletions cut 0 bases from V and 1 base from J, with 10 bases between. This CDR3 contains 15 residues. The CDR3 region has the DNA TGTGCCAGCAGCTTGGCCCACGGGGGGAACACTGAAGCTTTCTTT. It yields the protein CASSLAHGGNTEAFF.

About this clone itself: A junction boundary mismatches the germline segment, possibly from a read error. The chain uses TRBV7-9 and TRBJ2-7; unclear D gene. CDR3 length: 12 residues. CDR1 SEHNR and CDR2 FQNEAQ come from the germline V gene (reference sequence). The CDR3 coding sequence is TGTGCCAGCAGCCCTCCCCTCGACTCATGGGACTTC. It yields the protein CASSPPLDSWDF.

This clone was seen at least ten times. The genes are TRBV29-1 and TRBJ1-5, with TRBD1 as a possible D gene (6 bases). The CDR3 sequence is 12 residues long. The ends were cut back, 6 bases at V and 5 bases at J, with 11 bases in the middle. The germline CDR1 and CDR2 sequences are SQVTM and ANQGSEA. In nucleotides, the CDR3 is TGCAGCGTAGGGGACACAGATCAGCCCCAGCATTTT. Translation: CSVGDTDQPQHF.

For this clone: A much larger clone differs by one base, so this may be a read error. The gene calls are TRBV7-2 and TRBJ1-2; 7 bases match TRBD1. Germline assignment: CDR1 SGHTA and CDR2 FQGNSA. The CDR3 length is 14 residues. V gave up 6 bases and J gave up 2 bases; unmatched junction bases: 6. As DNA, the CDR3 is TGTGCCAGCAGTCCCGGGACAGCGAACTATGGCTACACCTTC. It encodes CASSPGTANYGYTF.

The genes are TRBV7-2 and TRBJ1-1; D might be TRBD1 (6 bases). The CDR3 extends over 15 amino acids. V shed 2 bases and J shed 5 bases, with 15 bases lying between them. The germline CDR1 and CDR2 sequences are SGHTA and FQGNSA. The CDR3 coding sequence is TGTGCCAGCAGCTTACCAGGGGCCCAAGGAACTGAAGCTTTCTTT. Its protein is CASSLPGAQGTEAFF.

For the CDR3, the DNA is TGCGCCAGCAGCTTGGATTGGACAGGATTCTACGAGCAGTACTTC. Translated, it gives CASSLDWTGFYEQYF. The rearrangement joins TRBV5-1 to TRBJ2-7; the match to TRBD1 covers 7 bases. CDR1 SGHRS and CDR2 YFSETQ come from the germline V gene. This CDR3 is built from 15 residues. The V gene end was trimmed by 0 bases and the J gene end by 3 bases; junction bases not matched to a gene: 6.

This chain connects TRBV30 to TRBJ2-1; 8 bases match TRBD2. This CDR3 has 14 residues. The V segment lost 0 bases and the J segment 8 bases; nucleotides outside the gene matches: 6. Germline CDR1 is GTSNPN and CDR2 is SVGIG (reference sequence). The CDR3 DNA is TGTGCCTGGAGTGTAGGGCTAGCGGGCGATGAGCAGTTCTTC. It encodes CAWSVGLAGDEQFF.

The V and J genes are TRBV9 and TRBJ2-7, with 7 bases lining up with TRBD1. There are 14 residues in the CDR3. Germline loops: CDR1 SGDLS, CDR2 YYNGEE. With V trimmed by 0 bases and J by 2 bases, 2 bases remained unmatched. The CDR3 loop is CASSVAGQTYEQYF. CDR3 DNA sequence: TGTGCCAGCAGCGTAGCGGGACAGACCTACGAGCAGTACTTC.

This rearrangement joins TRBV5-6 to TRBJ1-1, with D possibly being TRBD1 (5 bases). The CDR3 sequence is 13 residues long. The V gene's germline CDR1 is SGHDT and CDR2 YYEEEE. V was shortened by 3 bases and J by 5 bases, with 11 bases between the two germline ends. As DNA, the CDR3 is TGTGCCAGCAGCTCGGACATATGGACTGAAGCTTTCTTT. It encodes CASSSDIWTEAFF.

The gene calls are TRBV6-5 and TRBJ1-2, with TRBD1 matching 8 bases. V was clipped by 4 bases and J by 4 bases; unmatched bases: 5. The germline CDR1 and CDR2 sequences are MNHEY and SVGAGI. CDR3 length: 14 residues. CDR3 amino acids: CASSLSTGAYGYTF. The CDR3 coding sequence is TGTGCCAGCAGTTTATCGACAGGGGCCTATGGCTACACCTTC.

J is TRBJ2-1 and V is TRBV9, with 12 bases lining up with TRBD2. The length of the CDR3 is 17 residues. Germline CDR1 reads SGDLS; CDR2 reads YYNGEE. Unmatched junction bases numbered 7, after V lost 4 bases and J lost 2 bases. In nucleotides, the CDR3 is TGTGCCAGCAGCTTCGGACTAGCGGGGAATACCTACAATGAGCAGTTCTTC. This sequence encodes CASSFGLAGNTYNEQFF.

The chain uses TRBV11-3 and TRBJ2-1; 8 bases fit TRBD2. Germline V CDR1 and CDR2: SGHNT, YENEEA. The CDR3 extends over 13 amino acids. V gave up 4 bases and J gave up 10 bases; unmatched junction bases: 6. The CDR3 DNA reads as TGTGCCAGCAGCTCCCGCGGGGGGCGGGAGCAGTTCTTC. It specifies CASSSRGGREQFF.

The chain links TRBV29-1 to TRBJ1-2; D uncertain. The germline V gene encodes CDR1 SQVTM and CDR2 ANQGSEA. V dropped 3 bases and J dropped 0 bases, with 11 bases sitting between them. This CDR3 region has 14 residues. In nucleotides, the CDR3 is TGCAGCGTTGACGGAGGACGTACTAACTATGGCTACACCTTC. It encodes CSVDGGRTNYGYTF.

The genes are TRBV5-4 and TRBJ2-6; possibly TRBD1 for D (6 bases). The V and J ends lost 4 bases and 4 bases respectively, with 18 bases between them. The CDR3 runs to 17 residues. Germline-derived CDR1 and CDR2 are SGHNT and YYREEE (reference sequence). The CDR3 loop is CASSTGQNRAGANVLTF. CDR3 coding DNA: TGTGCCAGCAGCACCGGTCAGAACAGGGCCGGGGCCAACGTCCTGACTTTC.

The rearrangement joins TRBV2 to TRBJ2-5, with 14 bases that match TRBD2. J was trimmed by 5 bases and V by 6 bases; bases with no gene match: 5. This CDR3 has 15 residues. The germline V gene has CDR1 SNHLY and CDR2 FYNNEI. CDR3 DNA sequence: TGTGCCAGCAGAGGGGGACTAGCGGGGGAGGAGACCCAGTACTTC. Amino acids: CASRGGLAGEETQYF.

About this clone itself: The same CDR3 also results from other DNA sequences found in this sample. V and J are TRBV6-5 and TRBJ2-5; tentative D call: TRBD2 (6 bases). The CDR3 covers 14 residues. Germline V gene data show CDR1 as MNHEY and CDR2 as SVGAGI. Trimming pared 0 bases from V and 1 base from J, leaving 6 bases between. The CDR3 DNA reads TGTGCCAGCAGTTACTCCGGGGGCCAAGAGACCCAGTACTTC. Its translation is CASSYSGGQETQYF.

The chain combines TRBV9 with TRBJ2-4, with 11 bases fitting TRBD2. Germline V gene sequence: CDR1 SGDLS, CDR2 YYNGEE. The CDR3 contains 19 residues. With V trimmed by 3 bases and J by 2 bases, 13 bases remained unmatched. CDR3 region: CASSAKGSASGGTKNIQYF. The DNA for the CDR3 is TGTGCCAGCAGCGCCAAGGGTTCGGCTAGCGGGGGGACCAAAAACATTCAGTACTTC.

The V gene is TRBV30, the J gene TRBJ1-3, with no clear D. CDR1 is GTSNPN, CDR2 SVGIG, per germline (reference sequence). V gave up 1 base and J gave up 0 bases, with 10 bases separating them. The CDR3 is 15 amino acids. CDR3 coding DNA: TGTGCCTGGAGTGAGGGAGCCTTCTCTGGAAACACCATATATTTT. Translation gives CAWSEGAFSGNTIYF. The variable domain in full, completed from reference TRBV30 and TRBJ1-3, reads SQTIHQWPATLVQPVGSPLSLECTVEGTSNPNLYWYRQAAGRGLQLLFYSVGIGQISSEVPQNLSASRPQDRQFILSSKKLLLSDSGFYLCAWSEGAFSGNTIYFGEGSWLTVV.

The chain is built from TRBV19 and TRBJ2-7; no firm D call. CDR3 length equals 12 residues. Germline values: CDR1 LNHDA, CDR2 SQIVND (reference sequence). Trimming shortened V by 1 base and J by 6 bases, and 7 bases separated the two germline ends. The CDR3 nucleotides read TGTGCCAGTAGTATAGTGCGAGGCGAGCAGTACTTC. It translates to CASSIVRGEQYF.

V gene TRBV2 combines with J gene TRBJ2-5; D perhaps matches TRBD2 (6 bases). This CDR3 spans 18 amino acids. CDR1 is SNHLY and CDR2 is FYNNEI in the germline V gene. V was pared by 4 bases and J by 0 bases, with 21 bases between. The CDR3 spells CASSVLVLSGADQETQYF. In DNA form, the CDR3 reads TGTGCCAGCAGTGTACTAGTTCTTAGCGGTGCCGACCAAGAGACCCAGTACTTC.

The CDR3 DNA reads TGCGCCAGCAGCCCGTCCGGGACAGCGGTTGGAGCTGGCTACACCTTC. Protein: CASSPSGTAVGAGYTF. V gene TRBV5-1 combines with J gene TRBJ1-2; 7 nucleotides match TRBD1. Germline V gene lookup returns CDR1 SGHRS and CDR2 YFSETQ. This CDR3 spans 16 amino acids. With 4 bases clipped from V and 7 bases from J, the junction kept 16 bases outside the gene matches.

This clone was recorded a few times. The chain couples TRBV18 to TRBJ1-6; D remains unclear. CDR1 is KGHSH, CDR2 LQKENI, per germline. There are 13 residues in the CDR3. Trimming removed 8 bases at V and 5 bases at J, with 10 bases between. The CDR3 spells CASHGRNNSPLHF. The CDR3 DNA sequence: TGTGCCAGCCACGGGAGAAATAATTCACCCCTCCACTTT.